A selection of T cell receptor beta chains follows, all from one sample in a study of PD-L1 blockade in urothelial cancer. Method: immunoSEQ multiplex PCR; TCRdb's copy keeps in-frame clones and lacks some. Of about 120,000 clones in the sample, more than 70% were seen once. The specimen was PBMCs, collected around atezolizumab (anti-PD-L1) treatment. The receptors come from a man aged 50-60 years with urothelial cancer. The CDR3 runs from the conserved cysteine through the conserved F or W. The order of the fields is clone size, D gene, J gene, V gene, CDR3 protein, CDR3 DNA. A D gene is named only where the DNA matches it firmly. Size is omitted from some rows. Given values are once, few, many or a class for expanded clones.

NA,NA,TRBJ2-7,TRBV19,CASSRQAWYEQYF,TGTGCCAGTAGTAGGCAGGCATGGTACGAGCAGTACTTC
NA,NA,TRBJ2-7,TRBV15,CATSRDMTSSYEQYF,TGTGCCACCAGCAGAGATATGACATCCTCCTACGAGCAGTACTTC
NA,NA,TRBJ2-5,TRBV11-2,CASSLGGRETQYF,TGTGCCAGCAGCTTAGGGGGGCGAGAGACCCAGTACTTC
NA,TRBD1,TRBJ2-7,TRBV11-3,CASTSGGTYEQYF,TGTGCCAGCACCTCAGGGGGAACCTACGAGCAGTACTTC
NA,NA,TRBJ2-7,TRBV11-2,CASTLFGRTYEQYF,TGTGCCAGCACCCTGTTCGGCAGGACCTACGAGCAGTACTTC
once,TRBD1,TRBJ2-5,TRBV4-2,CASSQERGQGAGETQYF,TGTGCCAGCAGCCAAGAACGGGGACAGGGGGCAGGAGAGACCCAGTACTTC
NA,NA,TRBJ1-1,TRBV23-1,CASSQSGRNTEAFF,TGCGCCAGCAGTCAATCGGGCAGGAACACTGAAGCTTTCTTT
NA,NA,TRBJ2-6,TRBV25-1,CASRSSSGANVLTF,TGTGCCAGCAGGTCTAGTTCCGGGGCCAACGTCCTGACTTTC
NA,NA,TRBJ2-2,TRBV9,CASSVRYQGTGELFF,TGTGCCAGCAGCGTAAGGTATCAGGGCACCGGGGAGCTGTTTTTT
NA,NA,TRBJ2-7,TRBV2,CASSTAQTLSYEQYF,TGTGCCAGCAGTACCGCACAGACCCTATCCTACGAGCAGTACTTC
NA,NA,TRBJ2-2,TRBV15,CATSRDPTGRTGELFF,TGTGCCACCAGCAGAGATCCGACAGGGAGGACCGGGGAGCTGTTTTTT
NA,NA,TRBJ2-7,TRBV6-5,CASSYGGPDEQYF,TGTGCCAGCAGTTATGGTGGGCCCGACGAGCAGTACTTC
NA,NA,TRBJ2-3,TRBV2,CATTAGSTDTQYF,TGTGCCACCACCGCAGGCAGTACAGATACGCAGTATTTT
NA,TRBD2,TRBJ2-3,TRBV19,CASSTSGLAADTQYF,TGTGCCAGTAGTACATCGGGACTAGCGGCAGATACGCAGTATTTT
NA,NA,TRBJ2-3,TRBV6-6,CASSAKDTQYF,TGTGCCAGCAGCGCTAAAGATACGCAGTATTTT
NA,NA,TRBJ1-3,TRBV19,CATDSRGEGNTIYF,TGTGCCACCGACTCCCGGGGGGAAGGAAACACCATATATTTT
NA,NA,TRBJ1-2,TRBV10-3,CAISESPGEARGYTF,TGTGCCATCAGTGAGTCCCCGGGGGAGGCGCGTGGCTACACCTTC
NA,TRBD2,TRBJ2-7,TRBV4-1,CASSQDGASGRSYEQYF,TGCGCCAGCAGCCAAGATGGAGCTAGCGGGAGGTCCTACGAGCAGTACTTC
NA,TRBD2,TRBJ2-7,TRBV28,CASRGLAGDTVEQYF,TGTGCCAGCAGGGGGCTAGCGGGAGACACTGTTGAGCAGTACTTC
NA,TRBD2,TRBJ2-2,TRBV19,CASRVSSGRVGAGELFF,TGTGCCAGTAGGGTGTCTAGCGGGAGAGTAGGGGCCGGGGAGCTGTTTTTT
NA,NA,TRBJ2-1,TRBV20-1,CSAGDYNEQFF,TGCAGTGCAGGAGACTACAATGAGCAGTTCTTC
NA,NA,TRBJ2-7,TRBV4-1,CASSQDMSQASYEQYF,TGCGCCAGCAGCCAAGATATGTCACAGGCCTCCTACGAGCAGTACTTC
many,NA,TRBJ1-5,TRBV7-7,CASSPRVGDQPQHF,TGTGCTAGCAGTCCGCGAGTGGGAGATCAGCCCCAGCATTTT
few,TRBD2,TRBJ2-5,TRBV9,CASSATSGRALGETQYF,TGTGCCAGCAGCGCGACTAGCGGGAGGGCCCTGGGAGAGACCCAGTACTTC
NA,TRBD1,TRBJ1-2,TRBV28,CASRTGTGGVYGYTF,TGTGCCAGCAGAACAGGGACAGGGGGCGTCTATGGCTACACCTTC
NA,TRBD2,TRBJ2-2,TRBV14,CASSPILRGLAGYTGELFF,TGTGCCAGCAGCCCCATACTTAGGGGACTAGCGGGATACACCGGGGAGCTGTTTTTT
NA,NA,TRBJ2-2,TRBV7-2,CASSLASGRTGELFF,TGTGCCAGCAGCTTAGCTAGCGGTCGGACCGGGGAGCTGTTTTTT
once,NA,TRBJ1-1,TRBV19,CASSGQTENTEAFF,TGTGCCAGTAGTGGACAGACAGAGAACACTGAAGCTTTCTTT
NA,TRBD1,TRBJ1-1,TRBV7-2,CASSLRTGKRNTEAFF,TGTGCCAGCAGCTTACGGACAGGGAAAAGGAACACTGAAGCTTTCTTT
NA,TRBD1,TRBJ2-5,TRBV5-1,CASSPGTGVETQYF,TGCGCCAGCAGCCCCGGGACAGGGGTAGAGACCCAGTACTTC
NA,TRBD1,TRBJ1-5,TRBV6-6,CASTDPGTGQPQHF,TGTGCCAGTACCGACCCCGGGACAGGGCAGCCCCAGCATTTT
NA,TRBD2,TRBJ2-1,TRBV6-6,CASSYPNSGKGNEQFF,TGTGCCAGCAGTTACCCAAATAGCGGGAAGGGCAATGAGCAGTTCTTC
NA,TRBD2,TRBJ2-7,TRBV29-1,CSVRTSGRDEQYF,TGCAGCGTAAGGACTAGCGGGAGAGACGAGCAGTACTTC
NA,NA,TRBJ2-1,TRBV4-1,CASSQATKTSEQFF,TGCGCCAGCAGCCAAGCTACGAAGACAAGTGAGCAGTTCTTC
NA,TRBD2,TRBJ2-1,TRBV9,CASSLLAGSYNEQFF,TGTGCCAGCAGCTTACTAGCGGGGTCCTACAATGAGCAGTTCTTC
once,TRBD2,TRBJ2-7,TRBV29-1,CSGNPSGRSYEQYF,TGCAGCGGAAACCCTAGCGGCCGCTCCTACGAGCAGTACTTC
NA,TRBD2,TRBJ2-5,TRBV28,CASTTSGGSQETQYF,TGTGCCAGCACGACTAGCGGGGGTTCCCAGGAGACCCAGTACTTC